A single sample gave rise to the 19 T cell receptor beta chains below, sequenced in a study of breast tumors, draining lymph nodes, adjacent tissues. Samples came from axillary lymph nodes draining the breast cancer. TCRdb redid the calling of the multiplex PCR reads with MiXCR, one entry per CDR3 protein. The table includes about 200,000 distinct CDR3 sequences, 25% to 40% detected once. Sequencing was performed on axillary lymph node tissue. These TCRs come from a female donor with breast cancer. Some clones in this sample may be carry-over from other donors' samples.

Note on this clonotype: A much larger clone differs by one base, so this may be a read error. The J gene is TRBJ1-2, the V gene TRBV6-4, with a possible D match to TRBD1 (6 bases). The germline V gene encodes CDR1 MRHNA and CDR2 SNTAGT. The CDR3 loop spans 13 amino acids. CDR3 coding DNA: TGTGCCAGCAGCCCCGACAGGATCTATGGCCACACCTTC. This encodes CASSPDRIYGHTF.

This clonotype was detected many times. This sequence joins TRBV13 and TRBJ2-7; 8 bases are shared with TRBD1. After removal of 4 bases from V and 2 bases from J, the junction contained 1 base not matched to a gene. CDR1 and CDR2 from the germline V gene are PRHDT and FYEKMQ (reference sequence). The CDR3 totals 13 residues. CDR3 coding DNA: TGTGCCAGCAGCTGGACAGGGACCTACGAGCAGTACTTC. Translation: CASSWTGTYEQYF.

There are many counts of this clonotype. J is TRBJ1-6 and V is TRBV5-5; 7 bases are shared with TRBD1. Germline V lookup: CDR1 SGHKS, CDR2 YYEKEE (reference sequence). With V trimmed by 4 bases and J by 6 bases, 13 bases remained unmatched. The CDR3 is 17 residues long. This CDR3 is CASSPSPLTGINSPLHF. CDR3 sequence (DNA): TGTGCCAGCAGCCCTTCCCCCCTGACAGGGATTAATTCACCCCTCCACTTT. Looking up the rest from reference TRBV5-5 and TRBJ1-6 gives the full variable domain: DAGVTQSPTHLIKTRGQQVTLRCSPISGHKSVSWYQQVLGQGPQFIFQYYEKEERGRGNFPDRFSARQFPNYSSELNVNALLLGDSALYLCASSPSPLTGINSPLHFGNGTRLTVT.

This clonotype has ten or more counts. DNA of the CDR3: TGCGCCAGCAGCTTTGGGACAGGGATCGGCTCACCCCTCCACTTT. Protein sequence: CASSFGTGIGSPLHF. The chain has TRBV5-1 and TRBJ1-6, with 9 bases that match TRBD1. CDR1 is SGHRS, CDR2 YFSETQ, per germline. This CDR3 region has 15 residues. V shed 2 bases, J shed 10 bases, and the junction held 7 bases outside the gene matches. The full variable domain, with the rest looked up from reference TRBV5-1 and TRBJ1-6, is KAGVTQTPRYLIKTRGQQVTLSCSPISGHRSVSWYQQTPGQGLQFLFEYFSETQRNKGNFPGRFSGRQFSNSRSEMNVSTLELGDSALYLCASSFGTGIGSPLHFGNGTRLTVT.

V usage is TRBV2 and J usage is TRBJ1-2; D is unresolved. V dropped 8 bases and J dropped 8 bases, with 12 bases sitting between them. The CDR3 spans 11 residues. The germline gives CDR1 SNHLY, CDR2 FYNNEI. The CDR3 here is CASERVGGYTF. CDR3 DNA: TGTGCCAGCGAGAGGGTGGGAGGCTACACCTTC.

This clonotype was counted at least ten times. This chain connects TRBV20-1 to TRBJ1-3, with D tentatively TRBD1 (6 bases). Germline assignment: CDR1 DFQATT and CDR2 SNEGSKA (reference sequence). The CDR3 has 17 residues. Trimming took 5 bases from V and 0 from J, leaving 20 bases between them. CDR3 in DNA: TGCAGTGCTGACACCCCGGGGGGGGCCCTCTCTGGAAACACCATATATTTT. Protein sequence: CSADTPGGALSGNTIYF.

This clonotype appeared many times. The CDR3 DNA reads as TGTGCCAGCAGCGTAGCTGACGGACAGGGGTTTACAGATACGCAGTATTTT. It specifies CASSVADGQGFTDTQYF. V usage is TRBV9 and J usage is TRBJ2-3; 9 bases align to TRBD1. Germline V gene data show CDR1 as SGDLS and CDR2 as YYNGEE. The CDR3 has 17 residues. The J segment lost 3 bases and the V segment lost 0 bases, leaving 8 bases of the junction unmatched.

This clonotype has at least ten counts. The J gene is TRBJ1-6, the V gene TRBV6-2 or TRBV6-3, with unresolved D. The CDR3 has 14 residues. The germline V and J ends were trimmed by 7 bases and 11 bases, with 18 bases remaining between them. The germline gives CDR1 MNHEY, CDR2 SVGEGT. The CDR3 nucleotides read TGTGCCAGCACCCCCCTCGCCAGTAGGCCACCCCTCCACTTT. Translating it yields CASTPLASRPPLHF.

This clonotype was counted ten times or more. Written as DNA, the CDR3 is TGTGCCAGCAGCTTGGGACAGCTCTACGAGCAGTACTTC. Protein product: CASSLGQLYEQYF. J is TRBJ2-7 and V is TRBV11-2; 7 nucleotides match TRBD1. The length of the CDR3 is 13 residues. After removal of 3 bases from V and 3 bases from J, the junction contained 2 bases not matched to a gene. Germline CDR1 SGHAT, CDR2 FQNNGV.

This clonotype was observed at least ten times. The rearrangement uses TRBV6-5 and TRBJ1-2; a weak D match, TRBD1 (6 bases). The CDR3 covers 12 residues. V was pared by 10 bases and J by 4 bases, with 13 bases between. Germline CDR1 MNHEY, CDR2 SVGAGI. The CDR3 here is CATMDSRYGYTF. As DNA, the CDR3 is TGTGCCACCATGGACAGCCGCTATGGCTACACCTTC.

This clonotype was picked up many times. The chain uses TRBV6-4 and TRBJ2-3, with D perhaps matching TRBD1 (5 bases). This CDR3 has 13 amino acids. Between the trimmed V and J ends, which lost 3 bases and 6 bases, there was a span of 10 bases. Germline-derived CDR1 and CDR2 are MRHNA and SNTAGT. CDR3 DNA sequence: TGTGCCAGCAGTGAGGGGCCAGGCGATACGCAGTATTTT. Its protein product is CASSEGPGDTQYF.

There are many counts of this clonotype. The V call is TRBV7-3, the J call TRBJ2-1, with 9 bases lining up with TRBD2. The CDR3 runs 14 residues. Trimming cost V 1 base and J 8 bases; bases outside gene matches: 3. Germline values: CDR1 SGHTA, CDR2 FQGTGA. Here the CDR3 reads CASSLSGGADEQFF. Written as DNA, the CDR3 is TGTGCCAGCAGCTTAAGCGGGGGGGCCGATGAGCAGTTCTTC.

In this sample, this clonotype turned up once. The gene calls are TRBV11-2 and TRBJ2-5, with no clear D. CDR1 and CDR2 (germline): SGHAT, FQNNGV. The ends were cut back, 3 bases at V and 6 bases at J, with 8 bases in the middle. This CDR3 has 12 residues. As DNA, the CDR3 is TGTGCCAGCAGCTTGGGGTTAAAGACCCAGTACTTC. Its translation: CASSLGLKTQYF.

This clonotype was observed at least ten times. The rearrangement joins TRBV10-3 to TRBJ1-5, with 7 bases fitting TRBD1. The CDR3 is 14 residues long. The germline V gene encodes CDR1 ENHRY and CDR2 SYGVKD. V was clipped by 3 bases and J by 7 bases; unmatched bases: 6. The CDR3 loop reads CAISDQTGKQPQHF. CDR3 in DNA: TGTGCCATCAGTGATCAGACAGGGAAACAGCCCCAGCATTTT.

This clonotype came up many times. The CDR3: CASSSAQGNSPLHF. In DNA, the CDR3 is TGTGCCAGCAGCTCAGCCCAGGGTAATTCACCCCTCCACTTT. The rearrangement links TRBV6-6 to TRBJ1-6, with D possibly matching TRBD1 (5 bases). The CDR3 has 14 amino acids. V lost 6 bases to trimming and J lost 6 bases, with 12 bases between them. CDR1 MNHNY and CDR2 SVGAGI come from the germline V gene (reference sequence).

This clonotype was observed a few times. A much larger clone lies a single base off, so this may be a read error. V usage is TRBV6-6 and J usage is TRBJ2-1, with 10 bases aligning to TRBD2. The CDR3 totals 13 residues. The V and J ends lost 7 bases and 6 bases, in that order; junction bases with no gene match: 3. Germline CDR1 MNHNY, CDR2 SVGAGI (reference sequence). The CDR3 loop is CASMPSGGNEQFF. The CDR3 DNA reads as TGTGCCAGCATGCCTAGCGGGGGCAATGAGCAGTTCTTC.

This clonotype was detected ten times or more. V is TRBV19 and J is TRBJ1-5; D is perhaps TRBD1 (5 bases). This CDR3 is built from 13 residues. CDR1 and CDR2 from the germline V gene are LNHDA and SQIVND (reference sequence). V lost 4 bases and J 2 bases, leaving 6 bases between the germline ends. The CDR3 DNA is TGTGCCAGTAGTACGGGGGGCAATCAGCCCCAGCATTTT. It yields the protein CASSTGGNQPQHF.

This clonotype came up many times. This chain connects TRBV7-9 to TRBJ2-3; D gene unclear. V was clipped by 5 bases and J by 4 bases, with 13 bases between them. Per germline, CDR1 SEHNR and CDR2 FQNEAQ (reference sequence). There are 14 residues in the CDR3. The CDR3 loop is CASSASSVSDTQYF. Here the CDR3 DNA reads TGTGCCAGCAGCGCTTCCTCCGTCTCAGATACGCAGTATTTT.

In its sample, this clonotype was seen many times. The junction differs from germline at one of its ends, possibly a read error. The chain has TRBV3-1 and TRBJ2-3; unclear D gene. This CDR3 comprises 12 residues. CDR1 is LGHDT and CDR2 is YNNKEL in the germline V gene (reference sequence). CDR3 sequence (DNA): TGTGCCAGCAGCTCAGACACATATACGCAGTATTTT. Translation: CASSSDTYTQYF.